This T cell receptor beta chain was profiled in a study of post-analysis software for immune sequencing data. Study background: Patients had relapsing-remitting, secondary progressive or progressive-relapsing multiple sclerosis; some lacked subtype.

The CDR3 spans 15 residues. Trimming took 3 bases from V and 3 from J; bases not matched to a gene: 5. Germline V gene sequence: CDR1 MNHEY, CDR2 SVGAGI. Unique molecular identifiers were present in the TCR beta cDNA libraries. Some 500,000 cDNA molecules were obtained per 1 to 10 million input T cells. TCRdb reprocessed the PCR reads with MiXCR, giving one entry per CDR3 protein. This sample carries 750,000 to 950,000 distinct CDR3 sequences, roughly 46% of them seen once, and the ten largest clones take roughly 4.5%. This clonotype was recorded a few times. The antigen is not known. Broader study findings: Controls showed significantly higher normalized Chao1 diversity than did multiple sclerosis patients. Patients showed TRBV5-6, TRBV5-1 and TRBV20-1 among five TRBV segments more frequent than in controls. Strong co-clustering by F measure linked samples that shared a preparation batch.

The clonotype comes from a girl aged 10-17 years with multiple sclerosis. The V and J genes are TRBV6-5 and TRBJ2-7; TRBD2 matches 10 bases. Material for sequencing was blood. The CDR3 nucleotides are TGTGCCAGCAGTTATGGACTAGCGGCCTACTACGAGCAGTACTTC. Protein: CASSYGLAAYYEQYF.